At least ten counts were recorded for the clone carrying this T cell receptor (beta chain). Each CDR3 protein is one row after TCRdb ran MiXCR on the 5' RACE reads. The sample includes around 100,000 distinct CDR3 sequences, roughly 18% of them seen just once. Germline V gene lookup returns CDR1 SGHDT and CDR2 YYEEEE. This CDR3 is 19 amino acids long. Trimming cost V 2 bases and J 7 bases, with 28 bases left between them. This entry belongs to a study of T cells of healthy individuals. The chain employs TRBV5-6 and TRBJ2-1; possibly TRBD2 for D (7 bases). This TCR was sampled from a human donor in good health. CDR3 protein: CASSLDEGGAAGTVNEQFF. As DNA, the CDR3 is TGTGCCAGCAGCTTAGATGAGGGGGGGGCAGCCGGGACTGTAAATGAGCAGTTCTTC. The full variable domain, completed using reference TRBV5-6 and TRBJ2-1, is DAGVTQSPTHLIKTRGQQVTLRCSPKSGHDTVSWYQQALGQGPQFIFQYYEEEERQRGNFPDRFSGHQFPNYSSELNVNALLLGDSALYLCASSLDEGGAAGTVNEQFFGPGTRLTVL.